The present entry profiles one T cell receptor (beta chain) with its context. Antigen: not known. This entry belongs to a study of OX40 agonist ivuxolimab in advanced cancers. Study observations and caveats: Nonresponders included some who also had low normalized T-cell clonal expansion.

Profiled with immunoSEQ multiplex PCR; TCRdb holds only in-frame clones, not every one. The sample has about 38,000 clones, roughly nine tenths seen once. Trimming cost V 5 bases and J 5 bases; bases outside gene matches: 9. The CDR3 spans 17 residues. The germline V gene has CDR1 SGHVS and CDR2 FNYEAQ. This receptor was obtained from an adult with an advanced solid tumor such as melanoma, head and neck, liver or kidney cancer. The sequencing used CD4+ or CD8+ T cells sorted from blood, collected in a trial of the OX40 agonist ivuxolimab. The chain carries TRBV7-6 and TRBJ2-5, with 15 bases aligning to TRBD2. As DNA, the CDR3 is TGTGCCAGCAGCCCTGGACTAGCGGGGGGGCCAGGGGAGACCCAGTACTTC. This codes for CASSPGLAGGPGETQYF.